These 28 T cell receptor beta chains were all obtained from the same sample, sequenced in a study of T cells in Graves' hyperthyroidism and ophthalmopathy. Authors of the study amplified TCR beta CDR3 regions from RNA transcripts. The TCR CDR3 was amplified in a first-round RT-PCR using the HTBI primer set. TCRdb re-called the multiplex PCR reads through MiXCR, storing one row per CDR3 protein. Altogether roughly 400,000 distinct CDR3 sequences are present, around 15% being singletons, with the ten largest covering around 28%. Sample: blood. These receptors were obtained from a man aged 45 to 65 with Graves' ophthalmopathy.

Many counts were recorded for this clonotype. V is TRBV4-1 and J is TRBJ1-5, with 7 bases that match TRBD1. V shed 3 bases and J 1 base; nucleotides not matched to a gene: 3. The CDR3 extends over 15 amino acids. In germline, CDR1 is MGHRA, CDR2 YSYEKL. The CDR3 DNA is TGCGCCAGCAGCCAGGGGGACAGAAGCAATCAGCCCCAGCATTTT. It codes for CASSQGDRSNQPQHF.

As for this clonotype: The junction and the germline gene differ at one end; a read error may be behind it. The chain is built from TRBV29-1 and TRBJ1-1; 7 bases are shared with TRBD1. Germline lookup yields CDR1 SQVTM and CDR2 ANQGSEA. The CDR3 length is 16 residues. The CDR3 DNA sequence: TGCAGCGTTGAAGATATTTTTGGGCAGGGGGGGACTGCAGCTTTCTTT. Protein: CSVEDIFGQGGTAAFF.

V and J are TRBV20-1 and TRBJ2-5; 12 positions agree with TRBD2. The CDR3 totals 16 residues. Germline lookup yields CDR1 DFQATT and CDR2 SNEGSKA (reference sequence). V was clipped by 0 bases and J by 6 bases; unmatched bases: 8. CDR3 nucleotide sequence: TGCAGTGCTAGAGATTTGACTAGCGGGGGTGGCCAGACCCAGTACTTC. It specifies CSARDLTSGGGQTQYF.

This clonotype was recorded a few times. The chain combines TRBV12-3 or TRBV12-4 with TRBJ2-7, with D possibly called TRBD1 or TRBD2 (5 bases each). This CDR3 has 12 residues. The V and J ends lost 2 bases and 6 bases respectively, with 8 bases between them. The CDR3 DNA is TGTGCCAGCAGTTTAAGAGGGGTCGAGCAGTACTTC. Translating it yields CASSLRGVEQYF.

This clonotype occurred a few times. The chain has TRBV11-2 and TRBJ2-1; 8 nucleotides agree with TRBD2. In germline, CDR1 is SGHAT, CDR2 FQNNGV. V lost 3 bases, J lost 6 bases, and 10 bases stayed unmatched. The CDR3 length is 16 residues. The CDR3 bases are TGTGCCAGCAGCTTGTTCGTTACTAGCGGCCCCAATGAGCAGTTCTTC. It specifies CASSLFVTSGPNEQFF.

The sample holds a few counts of this clonotype. The V call is TRBV4-1, the J call TRBJ2-6, with D perhaps TRBD2 (5 bases). V was cut by 4 bases and J by 0 bases, with 13 bases left in between. The length of the CDR3 is 17 residues. From germline, CDR1 is MGHRA and CDR2 YSYEKL. The CDR3 loop is CASSRLLAISGANVLTF. In DNA form, the CDR3 reads TGCGCCAGCAGCCGCCTATTAGCGATCTCTGGGGCCAACGTCCTGACTTTC.

This clonotype came up a few times. This chain connects TRBV27 to TRBJ2-1; possible D gene TRBD1, 5 bases. V shed 5 bases and J shed 11 bases, with 16 bases lying between them. The germline V gene encodes CDR1 MNHEY and CDR2 SMNVEV (reference sequence). This CDR3 spans 13 amino acids. DNA for the CDR3: TGTGCCAGCAGTCCCAGGACACCACCGAAGCAGTTCTTC. It translates to CASSPRTPPKQFF.

This chain uses TRBV5-1 with TRBJ2-3; 10 nucleotides align to TRBD2. CDR1 SGHRS and CDR2 YFSETQ come from the germline V gene. V shed 0 bases and J 1 base; nucleotides not matched to a gene: 5. The CDR3 has 17 residues. The CDR3 nucleotides are TGCGCCAGCAGCTTGGCGTCTAGCGGGAGTGGCACAGATACGCAGTATTTT. Encoded protein: CASSLASSGSGTDTQYF. The full variable domain, rest sourced from reference TRBV5-1 and TRBJ2-3, is KAGVTQTPRYLIKTRGQQVTLSCSPISGHRSVSWYQQTPGQGLQFLFEYFSETQRNKGNFPGRFSGRQFSNSRSEMNVSTLELGDSALYLCASSLASSGSGTDTQYFGPGTRLTVL.

This clonotype was seen at least ten times. The chain has TRBV29-1 and TRBJ1-1; possibly TRBD1 for D (6 bases). Trimming left V 4 bases short and J 8 bases short, with 14 bases between. This CDR3 has 12 amino acids. Germline assignment: CDR1 SQVTM and CDR2 ANQGSEA. CDR3 sequence: CSVGGSGTEAFF. The CDR3 DNA reads TGCAGCGTTGGGGGTTCCGGGACAGAAGCTTTCTTT.

There are many counts of this clonotype. V usage is TRBV18 and J usage is TRBJ2-1; D call uncertain. Per the germline V gene, CDR1 is KGHSH and CDR2 is LQKENI. CDR3 length: 14 amino acids. The V and J ends lost 1 base and 4 bases respectively, with 8 bases between them. The CDR3 DNA reads as TGTGCCAGCTCACCACAGGCAGGTTACAATGAGCAGTTCTTC. This gives the protein CASSPQAGYNEQFF.

This clonotype was found many times. Written as DNA, the CDR3 is TGTGCCAGCAGGGTCGACTGGGTAGCCAAAAACATTCAGTACTTC. Translation: CASRVDWVAKNIQYF. The chain links TRBV2 to TRBJ2-4; D is unclear. This CDR3 has 15 residues. Trimming took 6 bases from V and 0 from J, leaving 12 bases between them. Germline loops: CDR1 SNHLY, CDR2 FYNNEI.

The chain links TRBV19 to TRBJ2-1, with 12 positions matching TRBD2. This CDR3 has 15 amino acids. Trimming at V came to 8 bases and at J to 1 base, leaving 3 bases not matched to a gene. Germline loops: CDR1 LNHDA, CDR2 SQIVND (reference sequence). The CDR3 region has the DNA TGTGCCAGTGTGACTAGCGGGAGTTCCTACAATGAGCAGTTCTTC. It encodes CASVTSGSSYNEQFF.

This clonotype was counted at least ten times. The chain links TRBV27 to TRBJ1-2; D call uncertain. Germline assignment: CDR1 MNHEY and CDR2 SMNVEV (reference sequence). The CDR3 consists of 13 residues. V was trimmed by 6 bases and J by 8 bases, leaving 16 bases between them. The CDR3 is CASSQASLTGYTF. For the CDR3, the DNA is TGTGCCAGCAGCCAGGCGTCCCTCACGGGCTACACCTTC.

In DNA, the CDR3 is TGTGCCAGCAGCTCTCTGGACACAGATACGCAGTATTTT. It yields the protein CASSSLDTDTQYF. The J gene is TRBJ2-3, the V gene TRBV7-9, with no clear D. Trimming took off 4 bases at V and 2 bases at J, with 7 bases between the two ends. Germline V CDR1 and CDR2: SEHNR, FQNEAQ (reference sequence). The CDR3 loop spans 13 amino acids.

This clonotype was seen more than once but under ten times. CDR3 DNA: TGTGCCAGCAGCGTTGGGCCCGGGACAGGGTCCACCAGGCAGTACTTC. Translating gives CASSVGPGTGSTRQYF. The V gene is TRBV5-5, the J gene TRBJ2-7; 9 bases agree with TRBD1. This CDR3 region has 16 residues. The J segment lost 9 bases and the V segment lost 4 bases, leaving 17 bases of the junction unmatched. The V gene's germline CDR1 is SGHKS and CDR2 YYEKEE (reference sequence).

This clonotype was detected ten times or more. This chain uses TRBV20-1 with TRBJ2-7; 8 bases fit TRBD2. The CDR3 spans 15 residues. Unmatched junction bases numbered 8, after V lost 4 bases and J lost 0 bases. Per the germline V gene, CDR1 is DFQATT and CDR2 is SNEGSKA (reference sequence). The DNA for the CDR3 is TGCAGTGCTAACAAACCCGGGACTAGCTCCTACGAGCAGTACTTC. Protein: CSANKPGTSSYEQYF.

This clonotype was recorded at least ten times. The CDR3 reads CASSPRTELAKNIQYF. Here the CDR3 DNA reads TGTGCCAGCAGCCCGAGGACAGAGCTAGCCAAAAACATTCAGTACTTC. The chain couples TRBV7-2 to TRBJ2-4; D perhaps matches TRBD1 (6 bases). Germline V gene sequence: CDR1 SGHTA, CDR2 FQGNSA. The CDR3 totals 16 residues. Trimming removed 5 bases from V and 0 bases from J, with 14 bases in between.

This clonotype was observed a few times. The chain employs TRBV12-3 or TRBV12-4 and TRBJ2-1, with 7 bases lining up with TRBD2. V was pared by 7 bases and J by 5 bases, with 8 bases of the junction left unmatched. The CDR3 runs to 14 residues. The CDR3 sequence is CASTPGLGNNEQFF. The CDR3, as DNA: TGTGCCAGCACCCCCGGACTAGGAAACAATGAGCAGTTCTTC.

This clonotype was observed many times. This chain connects TRBV6-1 to TRBJ2-1; TRBD1 or TRBD2 may be the D gene (5 bases each). The CDR3 loop spans 14 amino acids. The germline V and J ends were trimmed by 2 bases and 5 bases, with 10 bases remaining between them. The V gene's germline CDR1 is MNHNS and CDR2 SASEGT. The chain's CDR3 is CASSERWGNNEQFF. The DNA for the CDR3 is TGTGCCAGCAGTGAAAGGTGGGGGAACAATGAGCAGTTCTTC.

This clonotype came up many times. V usage is TRBV28 and J usage is TRBJ2-5; possible D gene TRBD1, 6 bases. Deletions cut 5 bases from V and 3 bases from J, with 19 bases between. This CDR3 contains 16 residues. The germline V gene has CDR1 MDHEN and CDR2 SYDVKM. The CDR3 spells CASSAPRGGKEETQYF. CDR3 nucleotide sequence: TGTGCCAGCAGTGCCCCGAGAGGGGGTAAAGAAGAGACCCAGTACTTC.

J is TRBJ1-2 and V is TRBV6-1, with 9 bases matching TRBD1. The trim removed 6 bases at V and 6 bases at J, leaving 5 bases unmatched. CDR1 MNHNS and CDR2 SASEGT come from the germline V gene. The CDR3 extends over 13 amino acids. This CDR3 reads CASRGDRGDGYTF. The CDR3 bases are TGTGCCAGCAGGGGCGACAGGGGGGATGGCTACACCTTC.

This sequence joins TRBV4-2 and TRBJ2-2; 7 bases map to TRBD1. Trimming at V came to 2 bases and at J to 5 bases, leaving 8 bases not matched to a gene. The CDR3 extends over 16 amino acids. Germline V gene lookup returns CDR1 LGHNA and CDR2 YNFKEQ. DNA of the CDR3: TGTGCCAGCAGCCAAACCGACAGGGTATATACCGGGGAGCTGTTTTTT. Translated: CASSQTDRVYTGELFF.

A few counts support this clonotype. The chain links TRBV6-5 to TRBJ2-2; possibly TRBD2 for D (6 bases). Trimming pared 0 bases from V and 7 bases from J, leaving 12 bases between. Germline lookup yields CDR1 MNHEY and CDR2 SVGAGI. The CDR3 is 15 residues long. The CDR3 DNA follows: TGTGCCAGCAGTTACTCGACTAGGAGGAGCGGGGAGCTGTTTTTT. It encodes CASSYSTRRSGELFF.

As regards this clonotype: Being one base from a much bigger clone, this may be a read error. The gene calls are TRBV4-2 and TRBJ1-5, with D hard to call. Germline CDR1 is LGHNA and CDR2 is YNFKEQ. This CDR3 is 15 amino acids long. In nucleotides, the CDR3 is TGTGCCAGCAGCCTGAGTGTGAATAGCGATCAGCCCCAGCATTTT. Amino acids: CASSLSVNSDQPQHF.

This clonotype was detected many times. V usage is TRBV30 and J usage is TRBJ1-2, with 8 nucleotides matching TRBD1. The CDR3 extends over 14 amino acids. After removal of 1 base from V and 2 bases from J, the junction contained 3 bases not matched to a gene. Germline values: CDR1 GTSNPN, CDR2 SVGIG (reference sequence). The CDR3 spells CAWSGGQGNYGYTF. In DNA form, the CDR3 reads TGTGCCTGGAGTGGAGGACAGGGAAACTATGGCTACACCTTC. The variable domain in full, completed from reference TRBV30 and TRBJ1-2, reads SQTIHQWPATLVQPVGSPLSLECTVEGTSNPNLYWYRQAAGRGLQLLFYSVGIGQISSEVPQNLSASRPQDRQFILSSKKLLLSDSGFYLCAWSGGQGNYGYTFGSGTRLTVV.

Only a few counts were recorded for this clonotype. This chain joins TRBV30 and TRBJ2-1; tentative D call: TRBD1 (6 bases). The CDR3 covers 14 residues. Germline V gene sequence: CDR1 GTSNPN, CDR2 SVGIG (reference sequence). V shed 3 bases and J shed 3 bases, with 12 bases lying between them. For the CDR3, the DNA is TGTGCCTGGAGGCGCAGGGGCTTCTACAATGAGCAGTTCTTC. Its translation: CAWRRRGFYNEQFF.

The chain couples TRBV24-1 to TRBJ2-1; 13 bases are shared with TRBD2. Germline CDR1 and CDR2: KGHDR and SFDVKD. The CDR3 has 20 amino acids. V shed 7 bases, J shed 3 bases, and the junction held 17 bases outside the gene matches. CDR3 in amino acids: CATREPGLAGYDYYYNEQFF. CDR3 DNA: TGTGCCACCAGGGAACCGGGACTAGCGGGATACGACTACTACTACAATGAGCAGTTCTTC.

This clonotype was counted ten times or more. J is TRBJ2-4 and V is TRBV11-2; either TRBD1 or TRBD2 may fit D (5 bases each). V dropped 7 bases and J dropped 9 bases, with 19 bases sitting between them. The CDR3 covers 14 residues. Germline CDR1 and CDR2: SGHAT and FQNNGV. CDR3: CASKKPGRRLIQYF. In nucleotides, the CDR3 is TGTGCCAGCAAGAAGCCGGGACGCCGGCTCATTCAGTACTTC.